This is a list of T cell receptor beta chains from one sample in a study of blood T cell repertoires in COVID-19. The assay was immunoSEQ multiplex PCR, and TCRdb's table has in-frame clones only and misses some. This sample has a few hundred thousand clones, with over 75% found just once. Material for sequencing was PBMCs or T cells enriched from blood (not recorded which). The receptor set was obtained from a man aged 25-45 years with acute COVID-19. CDR3s include the opening cysteine and the closing phenylalanine or tryptophan. D genes are given only for firm matches. The size of a clone is reported for some rows only, either as once, few or many, or as a class for expanded clones.

D,size,V,J,CDR3,DNA
.,.,TRBV5-1,TRBJ1-1,CASSLSRGTEAFF,TGCGCCAGCAGCTTGAGCAGGGGAACTGAAGCTTTCTTT
TRBD1,.,TRBV11-2,TRBJ2-1,CASSFRGGQGATNEQFF,TGTGCCAGCAGCTTCCGAGGCGGACAGGGGGCCACGAATGAGCAGTTCTTC
TRBD2,.,TRBV2,TRBJ2-1,CASRTPGGGRNEQFF,TGTGCCAGCAGGACCCCAGGCGGGGGGCGTAATGAGCAGTTCTTC
.,.,TRBV3-1/TRBV3-2,TRBJ1-4,CASSHPEDSEKLFF,TGTGCCAGCAGTCACCCCGAGGACAGTGAAAAACTGTTTTTT
TRBD2,.,TRBV10-3,TRBJ2-5,CAISVAGQETQYF,TGTGCCATCAGTGTAGCGGGGCAAGAGACCCAGTACTTC
.,.,TRBV6-2/TRBV6-3,TRBJ1-5,CASSYGRGFRQPQHF,TGTGCCAGCAGTTACGGTCGAGGGTTTCGGCAGCCCCAGCATTTT
.,once,TRBV5-1,TRBJ1-1,CASFYEPQGEAFF,TGCGCCAGTTTCTATGAGCCCCAGGGTGAAGCTTTCTTT
.,.,TRBV24-1,TRBJ1-3,CATSDPGPNSAIYF,TGTGCCACCAGTGATCCGGGCCCAAATAGCGCCATATATTTT
.,.,TRBV19,TRBJ2-3,CASSTGTHTDTQYF,TGTGCCAGTAGTACCGGGACTCACACAGATACGCAGTATTTT
.,.,TRBV28,TRBJ1-5,CASKGGQTRDQPQHF,TGTGCCAGCAAGGGGGGGCAGACACGAGATCAGCCCCAGCATTTT
.,.,TRBV18,TRBJ1-3,CASSPAGSPQIGNTIYF,TGTGCCAGCTCACCGGCGGGGAGTCCGCAAATTGGAAACACCATATATTTT
.,.,TRBV11-2,TRBJ2-7,CASSRGGSEQYF,TGTGCCAGCAGCCGAGGGGGATCCGAGCAGTACTTC
TRBD1,.,TRBV5-1,TRBJ2-2,CASGTGTGSGELFF,TGCGCCAGCGGCACCGGGACAGGGTCCGGGGAGCTGTTTTTT
.,.,TRBV29-1,TRBJ1-3,CSATGSLNTIYF,TGCAGCGCCACTGGGAGTCTAAACACCATATATTTT
.,.,TRBV6-5,TRBJ1-2,CASSGMAGGNYGYTF,TGTGCCAGCAGCGGGATGGCGGGAGGTAACTATGGCTACACCTTC
TRBD2,.,TRBV3-1/TRBV3-2,TRBJ2-1,CASSQTGLAGINEQFF,TGTGCCAGCAGCCAAACCGGACTAGCAGGCATCAATGAGCAGTTCTTC
.,.,TRBV18,TRBJ2-5,CASSLPPGVGETQYF,TGTGCCAGCTCGCTCCCCCCGGGAGTGGGAGAGACCCAGTACTTC
TRBD1,once,TRBV11-3,TRBJ1-1,CASSMTGGNTEAFF,TGTGCCAGCAGCATGACAGGGGGAAACACTGAAGCTTTCTTT